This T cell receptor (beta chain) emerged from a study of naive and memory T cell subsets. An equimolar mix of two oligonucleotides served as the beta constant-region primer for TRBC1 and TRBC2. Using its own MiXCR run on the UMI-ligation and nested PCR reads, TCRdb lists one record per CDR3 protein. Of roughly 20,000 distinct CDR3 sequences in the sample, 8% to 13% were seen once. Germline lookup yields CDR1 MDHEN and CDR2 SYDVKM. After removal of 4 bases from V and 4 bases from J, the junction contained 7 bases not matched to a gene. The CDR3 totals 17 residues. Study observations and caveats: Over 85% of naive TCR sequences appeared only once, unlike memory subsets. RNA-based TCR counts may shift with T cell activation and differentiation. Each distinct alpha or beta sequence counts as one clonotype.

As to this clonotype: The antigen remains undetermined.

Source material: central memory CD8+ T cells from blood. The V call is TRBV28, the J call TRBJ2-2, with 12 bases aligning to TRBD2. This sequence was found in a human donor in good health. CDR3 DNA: TGTGCCAGCAGTTCCCCCGGGACTAGCGGGTCCACCGGGGAGCTGTTTTTT. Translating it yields CASSSPGTSGSTGELFF. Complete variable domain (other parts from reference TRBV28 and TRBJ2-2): DVKVTQSSRYLVKRTGEKVFLECVQDMDHENMFWYRQDPGLGLRLIYFSYDVKMKEKGDIPEGYSVSREKKERFSLILESASTNQTSMYLCASSSPGTSGSTGELFFGEGSRLTVL.